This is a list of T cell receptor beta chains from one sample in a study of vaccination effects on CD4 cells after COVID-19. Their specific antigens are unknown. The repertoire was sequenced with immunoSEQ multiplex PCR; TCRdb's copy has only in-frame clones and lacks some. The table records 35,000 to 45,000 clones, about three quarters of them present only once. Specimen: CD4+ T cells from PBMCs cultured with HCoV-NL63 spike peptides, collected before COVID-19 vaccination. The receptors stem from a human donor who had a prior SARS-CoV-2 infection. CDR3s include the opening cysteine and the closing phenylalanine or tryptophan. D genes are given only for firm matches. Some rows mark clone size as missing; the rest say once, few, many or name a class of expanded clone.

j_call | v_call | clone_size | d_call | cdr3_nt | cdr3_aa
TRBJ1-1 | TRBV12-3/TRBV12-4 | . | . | TGTGCCAGCAGTTTGGGCAGGGTTACTGAAGCTTTCTTT | CASSLGRVTEAFF
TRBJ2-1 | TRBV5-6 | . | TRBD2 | TGTGCCAGCAGCTTGGGCGGGAGCGGATACAATGAGCAGTTCTTC | CASSLGGSGYNEQFF
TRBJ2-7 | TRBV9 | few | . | TGTGCCAGCAGCGTACAGGCAGGACCCTACGAGCAGTACTTC | CASSVQAGPYEQYF
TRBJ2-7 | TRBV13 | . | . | TGTGCCCCGGGGCCCTACGAGCAGTACTTC | CAPGPYEQYF
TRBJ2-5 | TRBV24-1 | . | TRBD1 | TGTGCCACCAGTGATAAAATCGGGACAGGGCGGGAGACCCAGTACTTC | CATSDKIGTGRETQYF
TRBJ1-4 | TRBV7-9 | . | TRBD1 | TGTGCCAGCAGCTACAGACAGGGTGAAAAACTGTTTTTT | CASSYRQGEKLFF
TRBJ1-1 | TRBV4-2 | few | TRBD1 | TGTGCCAGCAGCCGGAACAGACAGGGAACTGAAGCTTTCTTT | CASSRNRQGTEAFF
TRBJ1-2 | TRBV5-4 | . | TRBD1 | TGTGCCAGCAGCTCCCCCATAGGGGACAGGGGTACCTACACCTTC | CASSSPIGDRGTYTF
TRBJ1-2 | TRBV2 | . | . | TGTGCCAGCAGTGAATACCCAGGGAGCGGCTACACCTTC | CASSEYPGSGYTF
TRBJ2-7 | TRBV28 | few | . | TGTGCCAGCAGTTTAGGCGGACAGACCTACGAGCAGTACTTC | CASSLGGQTYEQYF